This T cell receptor beta chain was captured by sequencing in a study of blood T cell repertoires in COVID-19. Across the study: Sites across the United States, Italy and Spain contributed samples from acute and convalescent COVID-19.

CDR1 is SGHRS, CDR2 YFSETQ, per germline. The CDR3 sequence is 15 residues long. The V end lost 4 bases, the J end lost 1 base, and 13 bases lay between the germline ends. Assignments of participants to cohorts depended upon their own reported clinical history. TCRdb's copy holds only in-frame clones and misses some; the assay was immunoSEQ multiplex PCR. The data show roughly 220,000 clones, approximately 80% seen once. This TCR derives from a man aged 35 to 55 who had recovered from COVID-19. This chain links TRBV5-1 with TRBJ2-3; weak D call: TRBD2 (5 bases). Specimen: PBMCs or T cells enriched from blood (not recorded which). CDR3 DNA: TGCGCCAGCAGCCCACTAGGAGAGGGCACAGATACGCAGTATTTT. It is translated as CASSPLGEGTDTQYF.